Listed here are 10 T cell receptor beta chains from one sample, sequenced in a study of blood T cell repertoires in COVID-19. The method was immunoSEQ multiplex PCR; TCRdb's version includes in-frame clones alone and lacks a portion of them. The sample includes 120,000 to 150,000 clones, roughly 90% seen only once; the top ten take 1.5% to 2%. The sample was peripheral blood. The receptors shown here come from a human donor in a cohort sampled during active COVID-19.

This chain uses TRBV14 with TRBJ1-2; 7 positions match TRBD1. This CDR3 has 13 amino acids. The V segment lost 4 bases and the J segment 7 bases; nucleotides outside the gene matches: 6. CDR1 is SGHDN, CDR2 FVKESK, per germline. The CDR3 protein is CASSPNRGLGYTF. CDR3 sequence (DNA): TGTGCCAGCAGCCCGAATAGGGGGCTTGGCTACACCTTC.

The CDR3 sequence is CASSPGASTEAFF. Here the CDR3 DNA reads TGTGCCAGCAGTCCAGGTGCCAGCACTGAAGCTTTCTTT. The chain uses TRBV2 and TRBJ1-1; D remains ambiguous. V dropped 5 bases and J dropped 4 bases, with 11 bases sitting between them. Germline loops: CDR1 SNHLY, CDR2 FYNNEI. CDR3 size: 13 residues.

J is TRBJ2-6 and V is TRBV11-2; D not resolved. V gave up 5 bases and J gave up 1 base, with 6 bases separating them. CDR3 length equals 14 residues. Germline V CDR1 and CDR2: SGHAT, FQNNGV. CDR3 nucleotides: TGTGCCAGCAGCCAGGTTTCTGGGGCCAACGTCCTGACTTTC. As protein: CASSQVSGANVLTF.

This clone was detected a few times. The chain employs TRBV7-9 and TRBJ1-2; D is perhaps TRBD1 (6 bases). Trimming shortened V by 1 base and J by 10 bases, and 13 bases separated the two germline ends. The CDR3 is 13 amino acids. CDR1 is SEHNR and CDR2 is FQNEAQ in the germline V gene (reference sequence). The CDR3 nucleotides are TGTGCCAGCAGCTTAGTGGGGGCGATGGACTACACCTTC. It specifies CASSLVGAMDYTF.

The genes are TRBV5-1 and TRBJ2-5; a possible D gene is TRBD1 (6 bases). This CDR3 comprises 14 residues. Germline CDR1 is SGHRS and CDR2 is YFSETQ. V was shortened by 4 bases and J by 2 bases, with 12 bases between the two germline ends. The DNA of the CDR3 is TGCGCCAGCAGCACAGGGTTCTTACAAGAGACCCAGTACTTC. It encodes CASSTGFLQETQYF.

J is TRBJ2-5 and V is TRBV7-2, with 8 positions matching TRBD2. The J segment lost 4 bases and the V segment lost 5 bases, leaving 9 bases of the junction unmatched. Germline-derived CDR1 and CDR2 are SGHTA and FQGNSA. CDR3 length equals 15 residues. The CDR3 here is CASSLLGGGPETQYF. The DNA for the CDR3 is TGTGCCAGCAGCCTGCTTGGCGGGGGGCCAGAGACCCAGTACTTC.

This clone appeared once. The chain couples TRBV7-9 to TRBJ2-3; TRBD1 matches at 8 bases. Germline V gene lookup returns CDR1 SEHNR and CDR2 FQNEAQ (reference sequence). The CDR3 is made up of 16 amino acids. V shed 3 bases, J shed 0 bases, and the junction held 5 bases outside the gene matches. The CDR3 nucleotides read TGTGCCAGCAGCTTTAGGCAGGGGGCTAGCACAGATACGCAGTATTTT. It specifies CASSFRQGASTDTQYF.

The chain carries TRBV10-1 and TRBJ2-7; TRBD1 matches at 8 bases. Trimming took 4 bases from V and 6 from J; bases not matched to a gene: 5. This CDR3 region has 13 residues. Germline loops: CDR1 WNHNN, CDR2 SYGVQD (reference sequence). In DNA, the CDR3 is TGCGCCAGCAGTGCCCAGGGGGCTTTCGAGCAGTACTTC. Its translation: CASSAQGAFEQYF.

The chain joins TRBV11-2 to TRBJ2-3; possibly TRBD1 for D (6 bases). The CDR3 totals 15 residues. Trimming removed 3 bases from V and 1 base from J, with 11 bases in between. Germline CDR1 reads SGHAT; CDR2 reads FQNNGV. The CDR3 loop reads CASSLLGAGTDTQYF. CDR3 DNA sequence: TGTGCCAGCAGCTTGTTGGGGGCGGGCACAGATACGCAGTATTTT. The variable domain in full, completed from reference TRBV11-2 and TRBJ2-3, reads EAGVAQSPRYKIIEKRQSVAFWCNPISGHATLYWYQQILGQGPKLLIQFQNNGVVDDSQLPKDRFSAERLKGVDSTLKIQPAKLEDSAVYLCASSLLGAGTDTQYFGPGTRLTVL.

The V and J genes are TRBV15 and TRBJ1-2; unclear D gene. V shed 0 bases and J shed 8 bases, with 16 bases lying between them. The CDR3 totals 15 residues. From germline, CDR1 is LNHNV and CDR2 YYDKDF (reference sequence). The CDR3 loop is CATSRDLNSNRGYTF. CDR3 nucleotide sequence: TGTGCCACCAGCAGAGATCTCAACAGCAATAGGGGCTACACCTTC.